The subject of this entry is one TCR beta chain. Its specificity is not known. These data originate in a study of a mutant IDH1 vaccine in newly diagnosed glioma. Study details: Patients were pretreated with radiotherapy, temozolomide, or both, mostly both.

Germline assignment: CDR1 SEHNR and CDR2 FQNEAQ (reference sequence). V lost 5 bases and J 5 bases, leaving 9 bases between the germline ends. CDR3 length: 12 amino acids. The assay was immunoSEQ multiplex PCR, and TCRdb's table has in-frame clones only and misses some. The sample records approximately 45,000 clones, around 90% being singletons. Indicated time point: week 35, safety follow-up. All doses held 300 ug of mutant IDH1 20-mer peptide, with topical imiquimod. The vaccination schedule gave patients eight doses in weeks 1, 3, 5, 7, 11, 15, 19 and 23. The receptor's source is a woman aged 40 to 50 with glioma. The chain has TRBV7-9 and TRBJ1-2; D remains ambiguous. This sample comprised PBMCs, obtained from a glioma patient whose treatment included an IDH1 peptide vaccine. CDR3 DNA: TGTGCCAGCAGCCCCGGGGATTATGGCTACACCTTC. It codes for CASSPGDYGYTF.